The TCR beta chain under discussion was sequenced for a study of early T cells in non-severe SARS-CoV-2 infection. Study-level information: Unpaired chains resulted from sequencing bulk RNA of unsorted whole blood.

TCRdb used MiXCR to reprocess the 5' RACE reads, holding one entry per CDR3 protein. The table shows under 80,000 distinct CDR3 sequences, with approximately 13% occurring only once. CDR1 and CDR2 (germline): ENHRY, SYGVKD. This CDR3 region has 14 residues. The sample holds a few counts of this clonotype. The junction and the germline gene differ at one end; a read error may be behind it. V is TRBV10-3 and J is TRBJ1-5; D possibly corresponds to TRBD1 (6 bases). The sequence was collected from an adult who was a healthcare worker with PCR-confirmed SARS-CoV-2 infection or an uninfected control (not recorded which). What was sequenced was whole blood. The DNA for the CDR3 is TGTGCCATCAGTGTCAGGGGTAGCGATCAGCCCCAGCATTTT. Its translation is CAISVRGSDQPQHF.